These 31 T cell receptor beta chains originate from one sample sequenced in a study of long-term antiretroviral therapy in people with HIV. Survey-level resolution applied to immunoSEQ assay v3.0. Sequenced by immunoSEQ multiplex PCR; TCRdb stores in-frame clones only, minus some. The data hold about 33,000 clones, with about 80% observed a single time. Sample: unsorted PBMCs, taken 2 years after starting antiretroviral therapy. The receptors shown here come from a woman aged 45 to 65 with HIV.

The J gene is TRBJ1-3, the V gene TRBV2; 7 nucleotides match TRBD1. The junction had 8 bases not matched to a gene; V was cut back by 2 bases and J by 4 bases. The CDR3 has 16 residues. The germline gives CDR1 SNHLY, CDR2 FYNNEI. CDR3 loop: CASSESRQGGGNTIYF. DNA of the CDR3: TGTGCCAGCAGTGAATCCCGGCAGGGGGGGGGAAACACCATATATTTT.

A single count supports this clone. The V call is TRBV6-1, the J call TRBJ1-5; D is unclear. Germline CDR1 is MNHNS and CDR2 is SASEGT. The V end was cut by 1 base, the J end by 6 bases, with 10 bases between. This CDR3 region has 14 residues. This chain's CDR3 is CASSEGSGSQPQHF. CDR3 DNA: TGTGCCAGCAGTGAAGGGTCCGGATCTCAGCCCCAGCATTTT.

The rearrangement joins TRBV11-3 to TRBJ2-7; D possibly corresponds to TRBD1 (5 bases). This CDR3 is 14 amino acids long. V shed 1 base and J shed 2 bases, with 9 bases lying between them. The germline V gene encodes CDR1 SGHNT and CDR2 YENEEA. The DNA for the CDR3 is TGTGCCAGCAGCTTAGCAGCAGGGACCTACGAGCAGTACTTC. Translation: CASSLAAGTYEQYF.

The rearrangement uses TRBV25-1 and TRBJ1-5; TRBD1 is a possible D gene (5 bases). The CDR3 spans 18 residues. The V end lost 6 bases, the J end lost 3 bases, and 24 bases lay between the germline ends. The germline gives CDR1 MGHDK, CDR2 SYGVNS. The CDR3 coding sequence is TGTGCCAGCAGAGGGCCCCAGTCGATGGGACCCCACAATCAGCCCCAGCATTTT. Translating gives CASRGPQSMGPHNQPQHF.

DNA of the CDR3: TGTGCCAGCAGTGAGTCGGGACACTACTACGAGCAGTACGTC. This gives the protein CASSESGHYYEQYV. The rearrangement joins TRBV2 to TRBJ2-7; weak D call: TRBD1 (6 bases). The V gene lost 3 bases and the J gene lost 3 bases, with 12 bases spanning the gap. Germline V lookup: CDR1 SNHLY, CDR2 FYNNEI. CDR3 length: 14 amino acids.

CDR3 in DNA: TGTGCCACCAGCAGAGCTCTGGGGGGGGTATATGGCTACACCTTC. Amino acid sequence: CATSRALGGVYGYTF. The chain links TRBV15 to TRBJ1-2; the D gene is possibly TRBD1 (5 bases). The CDR3 runs 15 residues. CDR1 LNHNV and CDR2 YYDKDF come from the germline V gene (reference sequence). The V end lost 1 base, the J end lost 5 bases, and 14 bases lay between the germline ends.

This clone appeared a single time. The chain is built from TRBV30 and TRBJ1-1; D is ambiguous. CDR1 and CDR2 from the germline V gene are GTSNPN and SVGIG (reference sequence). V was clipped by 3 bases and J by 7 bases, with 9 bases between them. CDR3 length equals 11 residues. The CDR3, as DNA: TGTGCCTGGAGGGGTGGAGTTGAAGCTTTCTTT. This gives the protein CAWRGGVEAFF.

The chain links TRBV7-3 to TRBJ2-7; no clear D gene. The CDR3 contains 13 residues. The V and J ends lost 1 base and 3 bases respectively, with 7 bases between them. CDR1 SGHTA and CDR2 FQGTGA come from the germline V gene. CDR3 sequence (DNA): TGTGCCAGCAGCTTAATTTCCAGCTACGAGCAGTACTTC. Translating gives CASSLISSYEQYF.

For the CDR3, the DNA is TGTGCCAGCAGCTTAGGGGGCGAAGGTAATTCACCCCTCCACTTT. It is translated as CASSLGGEGNSPLHF. The V and J genes are TRBV5-6 and TRBJ1-6; 7 bases agree with TRBD1. Germline V lookup: CDR1 SGHDT, CDR2 YYEEEE. J lost 6 bases, V lost 2 bases, and 5 bases had no gene match. The CDR3 sequence is 15 residues long. Complete variable domain (other parts from reference TRBV5-6 and TRBJ1-6): DAGVTQSPTHLIKTRGQQVTLRCSPKSGHDTVSWYQQALGQGPQFIFQYYEEEERQRGNFPDRFSGHQFPNYSSELNVNALLLGDSALYLCASSLGGEGNSPLHFGNGTRLTVT.

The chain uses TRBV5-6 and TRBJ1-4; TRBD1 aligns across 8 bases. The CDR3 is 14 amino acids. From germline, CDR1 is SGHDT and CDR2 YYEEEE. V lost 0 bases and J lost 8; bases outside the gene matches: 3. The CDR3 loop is CASSLGRGREKLFF. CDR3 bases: TGTGCCAGCAGCTTGGGCAGGGGGCGAGAAAAACTGTTTTTT.

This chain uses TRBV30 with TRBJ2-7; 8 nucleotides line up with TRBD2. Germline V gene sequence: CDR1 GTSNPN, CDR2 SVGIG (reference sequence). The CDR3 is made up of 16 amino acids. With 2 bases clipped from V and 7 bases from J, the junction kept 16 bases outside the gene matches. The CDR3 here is CAWSPLIAGSPREQYF. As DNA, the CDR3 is TGTGCCTGGAGTCCCCTCATAGCGGGGAGTCCTAGGGAGCAGTACTTC.

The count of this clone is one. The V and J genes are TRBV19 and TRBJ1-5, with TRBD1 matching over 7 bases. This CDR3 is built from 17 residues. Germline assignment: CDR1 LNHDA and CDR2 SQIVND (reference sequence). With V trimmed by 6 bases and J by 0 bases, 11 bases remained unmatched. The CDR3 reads CASSDRDSPYSNQPQHF. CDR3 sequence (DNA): TGTGCCAGTAGCGATCGGGACAGCCCATATAGCAATCAGCCCCAGCATTTT.

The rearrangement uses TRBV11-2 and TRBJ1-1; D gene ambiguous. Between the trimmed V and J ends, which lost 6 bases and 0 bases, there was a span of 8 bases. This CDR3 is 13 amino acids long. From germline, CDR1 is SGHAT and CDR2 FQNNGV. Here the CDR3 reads CASRLRMNTEAFF. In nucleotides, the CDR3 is TGTGCCAGCAGACTCCGTATGAACACTGAAGCTTTCTTT.

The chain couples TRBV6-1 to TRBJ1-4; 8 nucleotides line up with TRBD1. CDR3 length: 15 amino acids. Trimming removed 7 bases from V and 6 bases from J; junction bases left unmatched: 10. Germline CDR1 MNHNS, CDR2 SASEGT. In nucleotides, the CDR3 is TGTGCCAGCACGGGGACAGGCATTGAGCATGAAAAACTGTTTTTT. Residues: CASTGTGIEHEKLFF.

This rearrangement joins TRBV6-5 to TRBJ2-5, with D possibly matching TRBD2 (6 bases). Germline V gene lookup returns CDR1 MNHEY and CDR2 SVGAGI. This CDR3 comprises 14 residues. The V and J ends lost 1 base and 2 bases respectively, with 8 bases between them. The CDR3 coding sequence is TGTGCCAGCAGTTACTTCGGGGGTCAAGAGACCCAGTACTTC. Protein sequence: CASSYFGGQETQYF.

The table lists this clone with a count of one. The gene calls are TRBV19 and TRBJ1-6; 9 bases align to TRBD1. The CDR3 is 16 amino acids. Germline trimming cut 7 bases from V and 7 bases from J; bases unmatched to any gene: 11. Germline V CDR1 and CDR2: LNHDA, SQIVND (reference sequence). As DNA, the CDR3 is TGTGCCAGTAATAACAGGGGGCGTTTGGGGAATTCACCCCTCCACTTT. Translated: CASNNRGRLGNSPLHF.

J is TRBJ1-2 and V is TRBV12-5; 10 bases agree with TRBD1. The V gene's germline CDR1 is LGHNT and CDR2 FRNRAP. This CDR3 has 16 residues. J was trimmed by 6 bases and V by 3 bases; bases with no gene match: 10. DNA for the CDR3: TGTGCTAGTGGTTTTTGGGACAGGGGTAAGAATGATGGCTACACCTTC. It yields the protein CASGFWDRGKNDGYTF.

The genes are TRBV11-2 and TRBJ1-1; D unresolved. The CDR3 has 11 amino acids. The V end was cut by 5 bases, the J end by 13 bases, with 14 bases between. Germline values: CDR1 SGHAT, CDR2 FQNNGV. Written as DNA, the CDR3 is TGTGCCAGCAGCCCAGGCCTGAAGCTTTTCTTT. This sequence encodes CASSPGLKLFF. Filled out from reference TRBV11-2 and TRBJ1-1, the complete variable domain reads EAGVAQSPRYKIIEKRQSVAFWCNPISGHATLYWYQQILGQGPKLLIQFQNNGVVDDSQLPKDRFSAERLKGVDSTLKIQPAKLEDSAVYLCASSPGLKLFFGQGTRLTVV.

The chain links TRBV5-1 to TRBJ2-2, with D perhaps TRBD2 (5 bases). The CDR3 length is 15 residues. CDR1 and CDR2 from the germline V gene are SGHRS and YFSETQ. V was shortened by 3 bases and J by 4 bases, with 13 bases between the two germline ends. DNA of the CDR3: TGCGCCAGCAGCTCAGGACTTGATCTCACCGGGGAGCTGTTTTTT. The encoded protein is CASSSGLDLTGELFF.

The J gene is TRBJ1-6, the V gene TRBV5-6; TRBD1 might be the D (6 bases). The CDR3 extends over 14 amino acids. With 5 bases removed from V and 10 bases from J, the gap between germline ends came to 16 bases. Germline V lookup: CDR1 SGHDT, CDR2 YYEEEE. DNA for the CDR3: TGTGCCAGCAGATACAGGGCGGGAGGATCACCCCTCCACTTT. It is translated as CASRYRAGGSPLHF. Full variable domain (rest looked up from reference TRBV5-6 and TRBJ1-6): DAGVTQSPTHLIKTRGQQVTLRCSPKSGHDTVSWYQQALGQGPQFIFQYYEEEERQRGNFPDRFSGHQFPNYSSELNVNALLLGDSALYLCASRYRAGGSPLHFGNGTRLTVT.

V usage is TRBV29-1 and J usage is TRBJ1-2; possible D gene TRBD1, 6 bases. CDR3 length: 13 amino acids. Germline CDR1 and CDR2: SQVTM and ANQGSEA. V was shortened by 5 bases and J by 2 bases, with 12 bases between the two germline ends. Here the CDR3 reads CSVRWGANYGYTF. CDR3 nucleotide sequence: TGCAGCGTTCGATGGGGGGCGAACTATGGCTACACCTTC.

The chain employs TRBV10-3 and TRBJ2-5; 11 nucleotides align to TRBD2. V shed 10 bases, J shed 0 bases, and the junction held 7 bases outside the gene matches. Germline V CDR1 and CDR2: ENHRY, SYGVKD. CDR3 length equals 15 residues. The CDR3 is CATSGTSGYQETQYF. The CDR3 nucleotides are TGTGCCACCTCCGGGACTAGCGGCTACCAAGAGACCCAGTACTTC.

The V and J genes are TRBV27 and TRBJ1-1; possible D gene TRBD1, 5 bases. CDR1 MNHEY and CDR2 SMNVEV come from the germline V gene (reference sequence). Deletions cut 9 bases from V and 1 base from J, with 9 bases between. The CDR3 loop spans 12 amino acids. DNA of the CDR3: TGTGCCAGTCAGGGTTGGAACACTGAAGCTTTCTTT. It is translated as CASQGWNTEAFF.

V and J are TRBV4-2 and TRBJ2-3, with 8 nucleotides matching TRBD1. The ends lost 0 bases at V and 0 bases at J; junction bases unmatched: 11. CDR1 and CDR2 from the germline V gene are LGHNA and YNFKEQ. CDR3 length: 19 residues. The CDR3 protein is CASSQESTGQGVSTDTQYF. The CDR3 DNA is TGTGCCAGCAGCCAAGAAAGTACCGGACAGGGCGTCAGCACAGATACGCAGTATTTT.

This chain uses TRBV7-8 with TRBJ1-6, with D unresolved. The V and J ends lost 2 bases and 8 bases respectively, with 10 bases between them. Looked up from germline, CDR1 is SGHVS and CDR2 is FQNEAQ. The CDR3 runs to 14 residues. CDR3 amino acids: CASSLRAEDSPLHF. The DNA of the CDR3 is TGTGCCAGCAGCTTACGGGCAGAGGATTCACCCCTCCACTTT.

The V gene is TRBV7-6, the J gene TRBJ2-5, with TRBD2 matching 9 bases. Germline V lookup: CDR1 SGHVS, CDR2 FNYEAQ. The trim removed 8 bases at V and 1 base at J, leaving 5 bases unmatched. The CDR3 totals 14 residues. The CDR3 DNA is TGTGCCAGCGGCCTAGCGGGGACCCAAGAGACCCAGTACTTC. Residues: CASGLAGTQETQYF.

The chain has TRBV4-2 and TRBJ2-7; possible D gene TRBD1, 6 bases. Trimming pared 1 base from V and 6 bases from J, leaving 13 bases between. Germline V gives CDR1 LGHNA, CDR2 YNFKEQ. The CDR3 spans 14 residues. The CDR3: CASSQVGTFGEQYF. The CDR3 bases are TGTGCCAGCAGCCAAGTGGGGACATTTGGCGAGCAGTACTTC.

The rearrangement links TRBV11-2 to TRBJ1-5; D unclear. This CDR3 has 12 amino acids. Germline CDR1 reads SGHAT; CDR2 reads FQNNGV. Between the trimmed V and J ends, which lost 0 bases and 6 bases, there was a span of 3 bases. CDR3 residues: CASSLEGQPQHF. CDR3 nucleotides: TGTGCCAGCAGCTTAGAAGGTCAGCCCCAGCATTTT.

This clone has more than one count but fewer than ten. The chain's CDR3 is CASSLDSGAGTEAFF. The CDR3 DNA reads TGTGCCAGCAGCTTAGATAGCGGGGCAGGCACTGAAGCTTTCTTT. This chain uses TRBV11-2 with TRBJ1-1, with D possibly TRBD1 on 5 matching bases. This CDR3 contains 15 residues. CDR1 and CDR2 (germline): SGHAT, FQNNGV. V lost 0 bases and J 4 bases, leaving 12 bases between the germline ends.

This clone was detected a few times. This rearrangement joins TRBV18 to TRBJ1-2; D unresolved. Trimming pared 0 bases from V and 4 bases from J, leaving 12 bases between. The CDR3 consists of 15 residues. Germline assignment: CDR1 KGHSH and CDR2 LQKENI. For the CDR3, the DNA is TGTGCCAGCTCACCACCGGATAGTATGATCTATGGCTACACCTTC. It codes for CASSPPDSMIYGYTF.

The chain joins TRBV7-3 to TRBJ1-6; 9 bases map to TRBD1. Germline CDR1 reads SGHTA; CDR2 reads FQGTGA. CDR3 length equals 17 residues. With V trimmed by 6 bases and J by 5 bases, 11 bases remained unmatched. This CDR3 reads CASRRPGTGKNNSPLHF. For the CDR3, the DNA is TGTGCCAGCAGACGTCCCGGGACAGGGAAAAATAATTCACCCCTCCACTTT.